Reported below is one T cell receptor beta chain. This sample was taken from a study of blood T cell repertoires in COVID-19. Everyone who took part was roughly 18 to 90 years old, and they came from about 25 US areas. The recovered donors of Cohort 3 showed two negative PCRs, clearance, or symptom resolution. The data were produced by immunoSEQ multiplex PCR, yet TCRdb's version contains in-frame clones alone and is incomplete. The sample records 150,000 or so clones, about 86% being singletons. V was cut by 7 bases and J by 5 bases, with 14 bases left in between. This CDR3 contains 13 residues. The TCR originated in a man aged 45-65 years who had recovered from COVID-19. Sequencing was performed on PBMCs or T cells enriched from blood (not recorded which). The chain joins TRBV12-3 or TRBV12-4 to TRBJ2-5, with D tentatively TRBD2 (6 bases). CDR3 sequence reads: CASNLGGRETQYF. For the CDR3, the DNA is TGTGCCAGCAACTTGGGGGGTAGGGAGACCCAGTACTTC.